This T cell receptor (beta chain) was documented in a study of PD-1 blockade in classical Hodgkin lymphoma. Germline values: CDR1 LNHDA, CDR2 SQIVND (reference sequence). J was trimmed by 5 bases and V by 4 bases; bases with no gene match: 14. The CDR3 covers 16 residues. Exposure to brentuximab vedotin varied, and each patient had relapsed following autologous stem cell transplantation. Using immunoSEQ multiplex PCR, the repertoire was profiled, and TCRdb retains in-frame clones only, with some absent. The table lists about 94,000 clones, 89% of them singletons, with about 10% in the top ten. This clone was recorded only once.

The sequencing used peripheral blood mononuclear cells (PBMCs), collected before the second cycle of nivolumab. The rearrangement joins TRBV19 to TRBJ2-7; 7 nucleotides match TRBD2. The TCR comes from a human donor with classical Hodgkin lymphoma. The CDR3 bases are TGTGCCAGTAGTACGGACCTTACGGGGGGAAGGGACGAGCAGTACTTC. This gives the protein CASSTDLTGGRDEQYF.